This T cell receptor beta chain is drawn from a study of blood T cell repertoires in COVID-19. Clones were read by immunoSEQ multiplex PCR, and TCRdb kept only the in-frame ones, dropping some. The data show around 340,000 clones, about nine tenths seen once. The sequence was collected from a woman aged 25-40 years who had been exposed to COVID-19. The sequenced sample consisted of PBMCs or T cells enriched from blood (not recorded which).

The CDR3 coding sequence is TGTGCCAGCAGTTTAGAGAGGGGGCGGGACTATGGCTACACCTTC. Translation: CASSLERGRDYGYTF. The gene calls are TRBV28 and TRBJ1-2, with 7 positions matching TRBD1. Germline V CDR1 and CDR2: MDHEN, SYDVKM. This CDR3 is 15 amino acids long. J lost 3 bases, V lost 2 bases, and 6 bases had no gene match.